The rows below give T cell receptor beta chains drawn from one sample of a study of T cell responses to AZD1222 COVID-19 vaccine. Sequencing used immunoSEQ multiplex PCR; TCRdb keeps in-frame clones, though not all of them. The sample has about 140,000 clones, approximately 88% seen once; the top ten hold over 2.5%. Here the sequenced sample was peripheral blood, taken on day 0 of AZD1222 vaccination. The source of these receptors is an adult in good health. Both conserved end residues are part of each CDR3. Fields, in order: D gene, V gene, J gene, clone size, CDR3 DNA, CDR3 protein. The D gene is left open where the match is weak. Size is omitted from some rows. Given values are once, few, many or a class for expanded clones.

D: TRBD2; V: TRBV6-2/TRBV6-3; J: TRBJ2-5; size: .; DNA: TGTGCCAGCAGTTACTCTTTACTAGCGGGGCCATCGCAAGAGACCCAGTACTTC; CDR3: CASSYSLLAGPSQETQYF
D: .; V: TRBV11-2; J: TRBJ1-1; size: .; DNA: TGTGCCAGCAGCTTAGCTCGTGTACTCCTGGGGAACACTGAAGCTTTCTTT; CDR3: CASSLARVLLGNTEAFF
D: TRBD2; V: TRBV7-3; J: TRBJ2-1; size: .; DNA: TGTGCCAGCAGCTTAGGCCTAGCGGACTACAATGAGCAGTTCTTC; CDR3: CASSLGLADYNEQFF
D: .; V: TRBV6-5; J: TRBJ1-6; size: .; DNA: TGTGCCAGCACGAGTACAGGGTCGGGATCACCCCTCCACTTT; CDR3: CASTSTGSGSPLHF
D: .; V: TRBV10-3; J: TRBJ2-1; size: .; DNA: TGTGCCATCAGTGCACAGGAGTCTGAGCAGTTCTTC; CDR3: CAISAQESEQFF
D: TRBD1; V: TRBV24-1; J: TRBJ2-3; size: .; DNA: TGTGCCACCGGACTCCCACGGAGGGGACAGGGTAGGAGGTCAGATACGCAGTATTTT; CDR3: CATGLPRRGQGRRSDTQYF
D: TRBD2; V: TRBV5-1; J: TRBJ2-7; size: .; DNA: TGCGCCAGCGGGACTACCTACGAGCAGTACTTC; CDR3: CASGTTYEQYF
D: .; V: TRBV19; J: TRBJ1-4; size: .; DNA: TGTGCCAGTAGGCCACAGAGTTCAACTAATGAAAAACTGTTTTTT; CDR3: CASRPQSSTNEKLFF
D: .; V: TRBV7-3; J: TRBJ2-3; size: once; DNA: TGTGCCAGCAGCCCAACCCGGCAGACAGATACGCAGTATTTT; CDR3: CASSPTRQTDTQYF
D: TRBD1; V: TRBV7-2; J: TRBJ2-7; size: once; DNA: TGTGCCAGCAGCTTAACCGGACAGGGTAGCAACGAGCAGTACTTC; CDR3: CASSLTGQGSNEQYF
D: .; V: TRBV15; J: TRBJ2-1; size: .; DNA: TGTGCCACCAGCAGAGACAGGGGGGCTAATGAGCAGTTCTTC; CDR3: CATSRDRGANEQFF
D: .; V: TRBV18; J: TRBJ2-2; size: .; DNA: TGTGCCAGCTCACCACCCAGCACCACCGGGGAGCTGTTTTTT; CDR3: CASSPPSTTGELFF
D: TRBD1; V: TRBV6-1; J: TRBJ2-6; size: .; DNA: TGTGCCAGCAGTGAACAGGGGGCTTCCGGGGCCAACGTCCTGACTTTC; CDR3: CASSEQGASGANVLTF
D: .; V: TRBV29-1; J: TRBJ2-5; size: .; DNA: TGCAGCGTTGCCCCATCGTGGGAGACCCAGTACTTC; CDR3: CSVAPSWETQYF
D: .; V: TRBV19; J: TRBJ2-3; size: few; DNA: TGTGCCAGTAGTATAGACAGATCCACAGATACGCAGTATTTT; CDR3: CASSIDRSTDTQYF
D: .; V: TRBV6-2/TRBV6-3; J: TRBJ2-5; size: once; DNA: TGTGCCAGCAGTTACCGGGCAGGGAAAGAGACCCAGTACTTC; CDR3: CASSYRAGKETQYF
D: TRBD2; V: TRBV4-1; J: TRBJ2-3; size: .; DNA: TGCGCCAGCAGCCAAGGATTGGGGGCTAGCGGGGGTGCAGATACGCAGTATTTT; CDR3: CASSQGLGASGGADTQYF
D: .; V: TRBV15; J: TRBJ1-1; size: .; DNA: TGTGCCACCGGGGCAGACTCGAACACTGAAGCTTTCTTT; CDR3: CATGADSNTEAFF
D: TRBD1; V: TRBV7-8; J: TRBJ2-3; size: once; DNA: TGTGCCAGCAGCGGCTCGGACAGGGGGGGGACAGATACGCAGTATTTT; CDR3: CASSGSDRGGTDTQYF
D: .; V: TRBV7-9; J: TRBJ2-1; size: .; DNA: TGTGCCAGCAGCTTAGCGCTCGCTGGAAGCTCCTACAATGAGCAGTTCTTC; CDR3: CASSLALAGSSYNEQFF
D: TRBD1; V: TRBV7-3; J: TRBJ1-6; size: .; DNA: TGTGCCAGCAGCTTGCGACAGGGGGGATCCAAACACTTT; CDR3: CASSLRQGGSKHF
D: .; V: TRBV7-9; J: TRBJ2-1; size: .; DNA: TGTGCCAGCAGCCCCCCGGGGGATGAGCAGTTCTTC; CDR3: CASSPPGDEQFF
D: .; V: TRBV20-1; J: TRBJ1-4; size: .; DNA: TGCAGTGCTAGAGGGGCCGCCGGACTGTTTTTT; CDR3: CSARGAAGLFF
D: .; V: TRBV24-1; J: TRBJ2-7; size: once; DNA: TGTGCCACCAGTGTCCCGGGACTCGCCGAGCAGTACTTC; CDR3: CATSVPGLAEQYF
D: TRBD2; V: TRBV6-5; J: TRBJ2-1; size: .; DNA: TGTGCCAGCAGTTACCTCAGCGGGAGCTCCTACAATGAGCAGTTCTTC; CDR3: CASSYLSGSSYNEQFF
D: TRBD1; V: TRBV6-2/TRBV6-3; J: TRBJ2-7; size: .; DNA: TGTGCCAGCAGTTACCCAGGACAGGTCGACGAGCAGTACTTC; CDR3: CASSYPGQVDEQYF
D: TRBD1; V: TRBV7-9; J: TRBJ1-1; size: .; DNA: TGTGCCAGCAGCTTAGATTACGGACAGGCTAACACTGAAGCTTTCTTT; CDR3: CASSLDYGQANTEAFF
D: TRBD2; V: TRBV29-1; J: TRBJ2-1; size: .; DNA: TGCAGCGTCGACACCCTTCTAGCGGGAGGGAGCGAGCAGTTCTTC; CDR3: CSVDTLLAGGSEQFF
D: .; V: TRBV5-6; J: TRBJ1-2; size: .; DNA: TGTGCCAGCAGCCTGAACAGGGTCGCCTACACCTTC; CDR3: CASSLNRVAYTF
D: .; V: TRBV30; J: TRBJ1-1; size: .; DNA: TGTGCCTGGAGAGAAGGTGCTGAAGCTTTCTTT; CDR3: CAWREGAEAFF
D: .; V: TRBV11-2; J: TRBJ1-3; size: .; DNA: TGTGCCAGCAGCACCTTACGGGACCGTTACATATATTTT; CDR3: CASSTLRDRYIYF
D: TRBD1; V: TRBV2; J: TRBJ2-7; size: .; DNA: TGTGCCAGCAGTGACACGGGACAGGGCTACGAGCAGTACTTC; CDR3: CASSDTGQGYEQYF
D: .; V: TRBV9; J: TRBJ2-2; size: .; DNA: TGTGCCAGCAGCGACCGGTTGCGCGGCACCGGGGAGCTGTTTTTT; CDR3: CASSDRLRGTGELFF
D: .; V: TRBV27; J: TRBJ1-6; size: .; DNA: TGTGCCAGCAGGTTAACAGGAGGATCTTCACCCCTCCACTTT; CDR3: CASRLTGGSSPLHF
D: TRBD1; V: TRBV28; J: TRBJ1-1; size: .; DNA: TGTGCCAGCAGTTTAGGGACCACAGGGGAGGGTGTTGAAGCTTTCTTT; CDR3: CASSLGTTGEGVEAFF
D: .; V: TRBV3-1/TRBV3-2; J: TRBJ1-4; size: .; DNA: TGTGCCAGCGGGAGAGGTTCAACTAATGAAAAACTGTTTTTT; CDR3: CASGRGSTNEKLFF
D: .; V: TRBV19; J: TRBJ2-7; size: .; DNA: TGTGCCAGTAGTACCCGGTTGGGGGACGAGCAGTACTTC; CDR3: CASSTRLGDEQYF
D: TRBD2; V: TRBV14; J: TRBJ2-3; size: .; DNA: TGTGCCAGCAGCCAAGATCCCCGACTAGCGGGGATCACAGATACGCAGTATTTT; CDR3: CASSQDPRLAGITDTQYF
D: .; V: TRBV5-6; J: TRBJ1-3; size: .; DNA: TGTGCCAGCAGCTTGGGGCAGAACGGAAACACCATATATTTT; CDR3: CASSLGQNGNTIYF
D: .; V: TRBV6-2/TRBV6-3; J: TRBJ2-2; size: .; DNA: TGTGCCAGCAGTCGGCTGGACAGTCTCACCGGGGAGCTGTTTTTT; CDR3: CASSRLDSLTGELFF